This T cell receptor (beta chain) was identified in a study of T cell changes during pregnancy in multiple sclerosis. Germline lookup yields CDR1 SEHNR and CDR2 FQNEAQ (reference sequence). Trimming pared 1 base from V and 3 bases from J, leaving 6 bases between. There are 13 residues in the CDR3. Only a few counts were recorded for this clone. TCRdb's table, derived via immunoSEQ multiplex PCR, lists solely in-frame clones and lacks some. The sample shows some 46,000 clones, 80% to 95% of them seen only once. The clonotype originates from a female donor with multiple sclerosis, enrolled in a pregnancy study. This sequence joins TRBV7-9 and TRBJ1-1, with a tentative D call TRBD1 (5 bases). The sample consisted of peripheral blood, taken in the third trimester of pregnancy. The CDR3 coding sequence is TGTGCCAGCAGCTTAGAGGGGCACACTGAAGCTTTCTTT. Its protein product is CASSLEGHTEAFF.